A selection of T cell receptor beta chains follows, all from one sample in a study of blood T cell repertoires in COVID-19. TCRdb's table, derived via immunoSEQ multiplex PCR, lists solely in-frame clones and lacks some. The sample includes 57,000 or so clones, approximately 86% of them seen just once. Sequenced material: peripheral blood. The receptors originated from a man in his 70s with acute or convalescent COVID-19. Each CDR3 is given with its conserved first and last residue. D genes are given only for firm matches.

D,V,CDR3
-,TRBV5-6,CASSPDIQETQYF
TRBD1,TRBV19,CASRKTGATDTQYF
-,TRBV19,CASTKTSGDTEAFF
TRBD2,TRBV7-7,CASSPGTSGYEQYF
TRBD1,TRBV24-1,CATSDRGQGSYNEQFF
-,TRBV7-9,CASSYPGVRNKQFF
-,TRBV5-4,CASAPAGSSYEQYF
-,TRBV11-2,CASSPNGNTEAFF
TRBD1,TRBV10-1,CASSRQGFSGYTF
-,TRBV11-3,CASSLSSTVGGETQYF
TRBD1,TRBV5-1,CASSPTGSLNQPQHF
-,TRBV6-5,CASSSQKDTQYF
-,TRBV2,CASSEGDKSTDTQYF
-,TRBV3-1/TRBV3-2,CASTTGGGDDSPLHF
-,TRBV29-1,CTAGGTEAFF
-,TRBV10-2,CASSVQGPGELFF
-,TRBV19,CASSISDNSYEQYF
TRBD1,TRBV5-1,CASSLVDRGEAFF
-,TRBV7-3,CASSLSHTDTQYF
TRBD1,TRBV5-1,CASSPRQGYEQYF
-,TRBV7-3,CASSLTGQDEQFF
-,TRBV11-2,CASSLGGAPSPLHF
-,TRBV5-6,CASSSPGNDEQFF
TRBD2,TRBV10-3,CAIRETSGGPYNEQFF
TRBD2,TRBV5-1,CASSPSGTSGGAGNIQYF
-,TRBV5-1,CASSVDRPSSNEQFF
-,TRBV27,CASSLRWSSYNSPLHF
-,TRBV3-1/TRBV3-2,CASRLAGLRNEKLFF
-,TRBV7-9,CASSLDGGDEQYF
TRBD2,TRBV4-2,CASSLILGTIETQYF
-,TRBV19,CASTPQSRPPMNTEAFF
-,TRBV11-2,CASSLLRGTEAFF
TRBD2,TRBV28,CASSLELAGAYNEQFF
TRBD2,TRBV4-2,CASSQGSGGVTSTDTQYF
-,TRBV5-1,CASSLGTVLQETQYF
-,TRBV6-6,CASCFRVSNQPQHF
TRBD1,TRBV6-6,CASSPVGQGLGGELFF
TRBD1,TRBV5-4,CASSSRGRGYNSPLHF
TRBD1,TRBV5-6,CASSPTNRGYGYTF
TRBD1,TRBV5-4,CASSLAGGSGNTIYF
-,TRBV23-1,CASSHCHAGYEQYF
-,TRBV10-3,CAISGSEDSDTQYF
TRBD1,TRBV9,CASSPRRGLADTQYF